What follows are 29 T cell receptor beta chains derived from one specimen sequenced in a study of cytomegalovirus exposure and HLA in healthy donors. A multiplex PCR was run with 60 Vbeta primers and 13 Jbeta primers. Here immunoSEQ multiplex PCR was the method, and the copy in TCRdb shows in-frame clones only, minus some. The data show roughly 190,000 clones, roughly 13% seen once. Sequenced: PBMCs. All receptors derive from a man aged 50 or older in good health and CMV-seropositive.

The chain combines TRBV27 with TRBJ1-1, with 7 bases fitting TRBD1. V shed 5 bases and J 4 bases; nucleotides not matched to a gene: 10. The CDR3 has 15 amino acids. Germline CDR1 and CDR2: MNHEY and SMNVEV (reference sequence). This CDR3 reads CASSPRQGLGTEAFF. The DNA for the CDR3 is TGTGCCAGCAGTCCCAGACAGGGTTTAGGCACTGAAGCTTTCTTT.

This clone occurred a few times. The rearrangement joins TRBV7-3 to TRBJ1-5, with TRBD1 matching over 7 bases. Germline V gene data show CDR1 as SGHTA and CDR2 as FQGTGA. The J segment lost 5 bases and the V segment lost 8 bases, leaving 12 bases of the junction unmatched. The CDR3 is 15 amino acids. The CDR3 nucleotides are TGTGCCAGCGAATTCCGGTACAGGGGAGATCAGCCCCAGCATTTT. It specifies CASEFRYRGDQPQHF.

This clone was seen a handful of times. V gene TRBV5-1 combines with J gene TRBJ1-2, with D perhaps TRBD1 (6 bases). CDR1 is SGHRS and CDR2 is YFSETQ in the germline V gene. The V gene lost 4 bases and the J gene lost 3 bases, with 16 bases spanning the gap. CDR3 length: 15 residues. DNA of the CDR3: TGCGCCAGCAGCCCGGGAGGGGGTATGCACTATGGCTACACCTTC. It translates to CASSPGGGMHYGYTF.

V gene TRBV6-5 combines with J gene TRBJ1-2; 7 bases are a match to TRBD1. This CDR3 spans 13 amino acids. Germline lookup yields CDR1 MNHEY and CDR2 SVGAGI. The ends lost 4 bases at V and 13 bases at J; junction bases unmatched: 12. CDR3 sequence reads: CASSSDSTGIGTF. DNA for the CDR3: TGTGCCAGCAGTTCTGACTCGACAGGGATCGGCACCTTC.

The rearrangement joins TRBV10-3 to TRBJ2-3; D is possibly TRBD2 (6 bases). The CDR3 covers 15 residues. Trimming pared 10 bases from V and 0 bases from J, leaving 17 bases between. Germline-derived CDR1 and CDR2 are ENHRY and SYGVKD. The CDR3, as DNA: TGTGCCACCCTGGGACTGCACATTAGCACAGATACGCAGTATTTT. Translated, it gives CATLGLHISTDTQYF.

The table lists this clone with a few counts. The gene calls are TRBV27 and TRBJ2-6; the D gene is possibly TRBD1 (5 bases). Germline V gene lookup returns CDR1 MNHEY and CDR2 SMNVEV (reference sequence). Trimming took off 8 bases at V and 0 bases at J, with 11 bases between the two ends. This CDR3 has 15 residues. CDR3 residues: CASQAGISGANVLTF. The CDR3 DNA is TGTGCCAGCCAAGCAGGGATCTCTGGGGCCAACGTCCTGACTTTC. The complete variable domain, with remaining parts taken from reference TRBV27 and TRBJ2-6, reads EAQVTQNPRYLITVTGKKLTVTCSQNMNHEYMSWYRQDPGLGLRQIYYSMNVEVTDKGDVPEGYKVSRKEKRNFPLILESPSPNQTSLYFCASQAGISGANVLTFGAGSRLTVL.

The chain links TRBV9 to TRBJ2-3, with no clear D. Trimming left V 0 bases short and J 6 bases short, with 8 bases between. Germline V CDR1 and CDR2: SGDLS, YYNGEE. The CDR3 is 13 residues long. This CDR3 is CASSVGGVDTQYF. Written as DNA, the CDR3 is TGTGCCAGCAGCGTAGGAGGCGTTGATACGCAGTATTTT.

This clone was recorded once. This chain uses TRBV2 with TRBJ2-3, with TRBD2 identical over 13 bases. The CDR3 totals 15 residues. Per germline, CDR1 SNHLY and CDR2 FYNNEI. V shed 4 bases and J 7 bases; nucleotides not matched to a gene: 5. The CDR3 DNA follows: TGTGCCAGCAGTGTAGAGACTAGCGGGGGGAATACGCAGTATTTT. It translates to CASSVETSGGNTQYF.

CDR3 sequence reads: CSAERSGGPETQYF. As DNA, the CDR3 is TGCAGCGCGGAAAGGAGCGGGGGGCCCGAGACCCAGTACTTC. V usage is TRBV29-1 and J usage is TRBJ2-5; 9 bases fit TRBD2. Germline V gene data show CDR1 as SQVTM and CDR2 as ANQGSEA. V shed 7 bases, J shed 5 bases, and the junction held 11 bases outside the gene matches. CDR3 length: 14 amino acids. Combining the CDR3 with reference TRBV29-1 and TRBJ2-5 gives the whole variable domain SAVISQKPSRDICQRGTSLTIQCQVDSQVTMMFWYRQQPGQSLTLIATANQGSEATYESGFVIDKFPISRPNLTFSTLTVSNMSPEDSSIYLCSAERSGGPETQYFGPGTRLLVL.

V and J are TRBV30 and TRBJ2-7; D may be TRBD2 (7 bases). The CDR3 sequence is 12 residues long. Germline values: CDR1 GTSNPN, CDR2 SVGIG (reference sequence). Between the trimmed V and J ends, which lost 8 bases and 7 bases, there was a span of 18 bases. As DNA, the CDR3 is TGTGCCACCCGGGGGCCAGCGGGGGAGCAGTACTTC. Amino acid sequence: CATRGPAGEQYF.

The CDR3 sequence: CASSVDGTPVGAFF. The DNA of the CDR3 is TGTGCCAGCAGCGTAGATGGGACTCCGGTTGGGGCTTTCTTT. The chain is built from TRBV9 and TRBJ1-1, with a possible D match to TRBD1 (5 bases). The V and J ends lost 0 bases and 11 bases respectively, with 17 bases between them. The CDR3 runs 14 residues. CDR1 is SGDLS, CDR2 YYNGEE, per germline.

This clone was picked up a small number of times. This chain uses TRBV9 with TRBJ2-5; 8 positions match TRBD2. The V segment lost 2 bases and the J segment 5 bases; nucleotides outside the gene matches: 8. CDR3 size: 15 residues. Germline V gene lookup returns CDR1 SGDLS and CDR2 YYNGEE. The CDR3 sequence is CASSVGGGPLETQYF. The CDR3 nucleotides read TGTGCCAGCAGCGTTGGCGGGGGGCCCCTGGAGACCCAGTACTTC.

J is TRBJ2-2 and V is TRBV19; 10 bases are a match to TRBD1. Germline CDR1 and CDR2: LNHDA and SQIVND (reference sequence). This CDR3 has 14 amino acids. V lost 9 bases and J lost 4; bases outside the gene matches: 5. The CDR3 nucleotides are TGTGCCAGCTCCGGGACAGGGGTCACCGGGGAGCTGTTTTTT. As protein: CASSGTGVTGELFF.

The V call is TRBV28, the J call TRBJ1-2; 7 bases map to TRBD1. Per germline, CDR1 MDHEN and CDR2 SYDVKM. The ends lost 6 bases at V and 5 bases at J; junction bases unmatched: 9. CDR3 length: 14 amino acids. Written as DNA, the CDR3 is TGTGCCAGCAGACCACCGGGACAGCCTTATGGCTACACCTTC. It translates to CASRPPGQPYGYTF.

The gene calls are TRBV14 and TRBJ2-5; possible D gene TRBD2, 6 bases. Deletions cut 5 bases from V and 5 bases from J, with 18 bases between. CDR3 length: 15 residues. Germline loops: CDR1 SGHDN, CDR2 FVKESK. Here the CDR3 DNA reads TGTGCCAGCAGCTCAAACCAAGACGGAGGGGAGACCCAGTACTTC. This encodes CASSSNQDGGETQYF.

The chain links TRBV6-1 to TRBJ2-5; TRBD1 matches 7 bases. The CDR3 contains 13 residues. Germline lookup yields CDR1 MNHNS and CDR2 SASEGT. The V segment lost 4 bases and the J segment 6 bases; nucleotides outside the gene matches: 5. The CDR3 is CASSVDRVKTQYF. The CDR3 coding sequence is TGTGCCAGCAGTGTTGACAGGGTTAAGACCCAGTACTTC.

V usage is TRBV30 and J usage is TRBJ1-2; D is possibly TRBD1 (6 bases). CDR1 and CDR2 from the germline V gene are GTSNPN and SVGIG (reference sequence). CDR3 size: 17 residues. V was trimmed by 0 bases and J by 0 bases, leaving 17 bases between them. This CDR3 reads CAWSVRSTGQTNYGYTF. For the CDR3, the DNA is TGTGCCTGGAGTGTACGCTCCACAGGGCAAACTAACTATGGCTACACCTTC.

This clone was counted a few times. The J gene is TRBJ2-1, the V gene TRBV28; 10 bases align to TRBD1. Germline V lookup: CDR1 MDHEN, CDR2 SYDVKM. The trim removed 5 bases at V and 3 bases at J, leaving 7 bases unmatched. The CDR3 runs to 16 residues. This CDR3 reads CASSPTGTGVYNEQFF. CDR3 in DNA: TGTGCCAGCAGTCCAACCGGGACAGGGGTCTACAATGAGCAGTTCTTC.

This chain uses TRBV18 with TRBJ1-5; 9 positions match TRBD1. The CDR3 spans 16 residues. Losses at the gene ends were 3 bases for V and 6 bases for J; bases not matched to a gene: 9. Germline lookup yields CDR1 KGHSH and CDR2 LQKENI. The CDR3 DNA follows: TGTGCCAGCTCACCTAAACAGGGGGCGCAGGGTCAGCCCCAGCATTTT. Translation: CASSPKQGAQGQPQHF.

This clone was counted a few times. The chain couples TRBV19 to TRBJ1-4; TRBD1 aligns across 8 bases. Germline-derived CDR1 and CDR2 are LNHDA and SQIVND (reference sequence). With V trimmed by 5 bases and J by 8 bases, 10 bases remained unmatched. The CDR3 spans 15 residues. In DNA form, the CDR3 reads TGTGCCAGTAGTCCCACCGGGACAGGCGGCGAAAAACTGTTTTTT. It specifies CASSPTGTGGEKLFF.

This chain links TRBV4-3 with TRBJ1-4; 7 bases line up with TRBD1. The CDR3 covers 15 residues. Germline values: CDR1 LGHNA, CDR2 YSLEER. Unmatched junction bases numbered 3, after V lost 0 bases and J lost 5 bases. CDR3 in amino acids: CASSQEDRANEKLFF. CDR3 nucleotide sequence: TGCGCCAGCAGCCAAGAAGACAGGGCGAATGAAAAACTGTTTTTT.

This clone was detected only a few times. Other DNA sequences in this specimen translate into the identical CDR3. The CDR3 DNA is TGTGCCAGCAGCTCCCAGGGGGCCTACGAGCAGTACTTC. Its translation: CASSSQGAYEQYF. The chain employs TRBV7-2 and TRBJ2-7; 7 positions agree with TRBD1. With V trimmed by 4 bases and J by 2 bases, 2 bases remained unmatched. This CDR3 spans 13 amino acids. Germline CDR1 and CDR2: SGHTA and FQGNSA.

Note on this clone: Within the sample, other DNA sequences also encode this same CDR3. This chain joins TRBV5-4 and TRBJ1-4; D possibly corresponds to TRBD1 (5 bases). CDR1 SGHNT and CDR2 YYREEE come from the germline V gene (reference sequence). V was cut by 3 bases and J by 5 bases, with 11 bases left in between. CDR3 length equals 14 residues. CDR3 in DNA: TGTGCCAGCAGCTCGGGACTCGTGAATGAAAAACTGTTTTTT. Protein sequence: CASSSGLVNEKLFF.

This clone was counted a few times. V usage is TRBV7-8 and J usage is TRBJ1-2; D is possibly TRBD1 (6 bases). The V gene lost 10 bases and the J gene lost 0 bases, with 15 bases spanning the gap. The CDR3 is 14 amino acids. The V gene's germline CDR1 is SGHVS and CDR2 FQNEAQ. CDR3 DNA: TGTGCCACTTCCACAGACAGGACTAACTATGGCTACACCTTC. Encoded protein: CATSTDRTNYGYTF.

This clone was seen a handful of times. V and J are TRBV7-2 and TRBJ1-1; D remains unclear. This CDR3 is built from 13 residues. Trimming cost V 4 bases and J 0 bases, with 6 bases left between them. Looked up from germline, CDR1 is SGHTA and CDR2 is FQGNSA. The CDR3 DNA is TGTGCCAGCAGCTACCAGATGAACACTGAAGCTTTCTTT. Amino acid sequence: CASSYQMNTEAFF.

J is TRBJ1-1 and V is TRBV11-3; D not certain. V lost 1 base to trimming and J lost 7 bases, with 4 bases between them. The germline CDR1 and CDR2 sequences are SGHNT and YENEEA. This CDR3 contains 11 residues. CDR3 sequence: CASSLAGEAFF. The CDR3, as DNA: TGTGCCAGCAGCTTAGCCGGTGAAGCTTTCTTT.

The CDR3 nucleotides are TGTGCCAGCAGTGTACAGGGTTTTGTCGCTGGGCTGACCGATACGCAGTATTTT. The encoded protein is CASSVQGFVAGLTDTQYF. The gene calls are TRBV28 and TRBJ2-3; TRBD1 might be the D (6 bases). The ends were cut back, 5 bases at V and 6 bases at J, with 27 bases in the middle. In germline, CDR1 is MDHEN, CDR2 SYDVKM. The CDR3 extends over 18 amino acids.

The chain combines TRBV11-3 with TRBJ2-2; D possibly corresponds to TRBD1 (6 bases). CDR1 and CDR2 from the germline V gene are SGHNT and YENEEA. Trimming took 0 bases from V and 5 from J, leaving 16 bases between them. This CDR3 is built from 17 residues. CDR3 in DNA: TGTGCCAGCAGCTTAGATCTTATGACAGGTGATACCGGGGAGCTGTTTTTT. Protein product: CASSLDLMTGDTGELFF.

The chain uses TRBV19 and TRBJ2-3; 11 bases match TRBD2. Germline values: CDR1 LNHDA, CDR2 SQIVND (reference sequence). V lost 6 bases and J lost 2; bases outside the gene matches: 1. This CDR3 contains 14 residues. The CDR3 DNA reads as TGTGCCAGTAGGACTAGCGGGGCCACAGATACGCAGTATTTT. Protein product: CASRTSGATDTQYF.